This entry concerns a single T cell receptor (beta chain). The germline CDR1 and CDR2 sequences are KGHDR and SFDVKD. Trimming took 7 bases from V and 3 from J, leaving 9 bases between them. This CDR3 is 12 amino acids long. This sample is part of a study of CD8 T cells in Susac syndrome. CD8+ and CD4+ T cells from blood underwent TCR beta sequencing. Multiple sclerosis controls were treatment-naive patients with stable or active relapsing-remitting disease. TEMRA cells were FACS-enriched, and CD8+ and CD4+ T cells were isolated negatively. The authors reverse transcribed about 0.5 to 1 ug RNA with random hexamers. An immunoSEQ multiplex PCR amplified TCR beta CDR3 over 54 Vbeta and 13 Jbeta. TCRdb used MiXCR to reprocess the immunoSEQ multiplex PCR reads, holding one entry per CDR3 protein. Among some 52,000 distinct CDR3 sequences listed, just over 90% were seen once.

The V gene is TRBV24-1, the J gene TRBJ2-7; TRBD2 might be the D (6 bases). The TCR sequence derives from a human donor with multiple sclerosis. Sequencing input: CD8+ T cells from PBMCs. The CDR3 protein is CATSRESYEQYF. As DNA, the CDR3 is TGTGCCACCAGCCGGGAGAGCTACGAGCAGTACTTC.